This entry lists 25 T cell receptor beta chains sequenced from one sample in a study of blood T cell repertoires in COVID-19. TCRdb's table, derived via immunoSEQ multiplex PCR, lists solely in-frame clones and lacks some. The sample lists 250,000 to 350,000 clones; around 85% were seen once. The sample consisted of peripheral blood. The receptors derive from a human donor with COVID-19, enrolled during active disease. The donor label of this sample is uncertain.

The rearrangement uses TRBV27 and TRBJ2-7; perhaps TRBD1 as D (6 bases). This CDR3 spans 15 amino acids. Trimming took off 5 bases at V and 5 bases at J, with 19 bases between the two ends. Germline loops: CDR1 MNHEY, CDR2 SMNVEV (reference sequence). CDR3 coding DNA: TGTGCCAGCAGTCCTTGGATCACGACAGGACACGAGCAGTACTTC. This sequence encodes CASSPWITTGHEQYF.

The chain recombines TRBV7-2 with TRBJ2-5; maybe TRBD1 (5 bases). The CDR3 has 15 residues. Trimming pared 1 base from V and 1 base from J, leaving 10 bases between. The V gene's germline CDR1 is SGHTA and CDR2 FQGNSA. The DNA for the CDR3 is TGTGCCAGCAGCTTAGACAGGCAGAGCCAAGAGACCCAGTACTTC. Encoded protein: CASSLDRQSQETQYF.

DNA of the CDR3: TGTGCCAGCAGTTCGCGCCCCAGGACTAGCGCTAACTACGAGCAGTACTTC. Its protein product is CASSSRPRTSANYEQYF. This sequence joins TRBV6-2 or TRBV6-3 and TRBJ2-7; 9 positions match TRBD2. From germline, CDR1 is MNHEY and CDR2 SVGEGT. V trimming: 4 bases; J trimming: 3 bases; junction bases outside the gene matches: 13. The CDR3 totals 17 residues.

The chain recombines TRBV19 with TRBJ1-1; no firm D call. The V gene's germline CDR1 is LNHDA and CDR2 SQIVND (reference sequence). The length of the CDR3 is 13 residues. The CDR3 protein is CGSSSDPGTEAFF. The CDR3, as DNA: TGTGGAAGTTCCTCCGACCCGGGCACTGAAGCTTTCTTT.

V and J are TRBV7-2 and TRBJ2-5; 12 nucleotides line up with TRBD2. Germline CDR1 reads SGHTA; CDR2 reads FQGNSA. The CDR3 spans 17 residues. Germline trimming cut 1 base from V and 5 bases from J; bases unmatched to any gene: 8. CDR3: CASSLVRLAGVRETQYF. The CDR3 coding sequence is TGTGCCAGCAGCTTAGTCCGACTAGCGGGAGTCCGGGAGACCCAGTACTTC.

This chain joins TRBV28 and TRBJ2-7; TRBD2 aligns across 7 bases. The CDR3 has 14 residues. The germline gives CDR1 MDHEN, CDR2 SYDVKM. The V and J ends lost 4 bases and 4 bases, in that order; junction bases with no gene match: 7. The CDR3 loop reads CASSSWDYGYEQYF. The CDR3 bases are TGTGCCAGCAGTTCCTGGGACTACGGGTACGAGCAGTACTTC.

The chain recombines TRBV5-4 with TRBJ1-4; 7 bases align to TRBD1. The CDR3 length is 16 residues. The V and J ends lost 0 bases and 2 bases, in that order; junction bases with no gene match: 4. The germline V gene has CDR1 SGHNT and CDR2 YYREEE (reference sequence). DNA for the CDR3: TGTGCCAGCAGCTTGGACCCAGGGGGGACTAATGAAAAACTGTTTTTT. Translating it yields CASSLDPGGTNEKLFF.

The chain is built from TRBV29-1 and TRBJ2-2; 15 positions agree with TRBD2. The CDR3 length is 18 residues. The V segment lost 4 bases and the J segment 6 bases; nucleotides outside the gene matches: 12. Germline V gene data show CDR1 as SQVTM and CDR2 as ANQGSEA. The CDR3 DNA sequence: TGCAGCGTTGCCTGGGGGGGACTAGCGGGAGGAGTCGCCGGGGAGCTGTTTTTT. Its protein is CSVAWGGLAGGVAGELFF.

This chain joins TRBV18 and TRBJ1-2, with 9 bases that match TRBD1. CDR1 is KGHSH and CDR2 is LQKENI in the germline V gene. The CDR3 sequence is 14 residues long. The V segment lost 2 bases and the J segment 2 bases; nucleotides outside the gene matches: 0. CDR3: CASSPGTGNYGYTF. CDR3 in DNA: TGTGCCAGCTCACCAGGGACAGGGAACTATGGCTACACCTTC.

The rearrangement uses TRBV7-2 and TRBJ1-5; D call uncertain. V was shortened by 2 bases and J by 5 bases, with 13 bases between the two germline ends. CDR1 SGHTA and CDR2 FQGNSA come from the germline V gene. The CDR3 is 15 residues long. The CDR3 spells CASSLQLGGHQPQHF. CDR3 bases: TGTGCCAGCAGCTTACAGTTGGGCGGGCATCAGCCCCAGCATTTT.

This chain connects TRBV2 to TRBJ1-1, with TRBD1 matching 7 bases. Unmatched junction bases numbered 5, after V lost 10 bases and J lost 0 bases. CDR3 length: 13 amino acids. Per germline, CDR1 SNHLY and CDR2 FYNNEI. The DNA for the CDR3 is TGTGCCACCAGACAGGGATTGAACACTGAAGCTTTCTTT. It codes for CATRQGLNTEAFF. The variable domain in full, completed from reference TRBV2 and TRBJ1-1, reads EPEVTQTPSHQVTQMGQEVILRCVPISNHLYFYWYRQILGQKVEFLVSFYNNEISEKSEIFDDQFSVERPDGSNFTLKIRSTKLEDSAMYFCATRQGLNTEAFFGQGTRLTVV.

This clone was observed a single time. The chain employs TRBV11-1 and TRBJ2-5, with 7 bases aligning to TRBD1. CDR1 is SGHAT, CDR2 FQDESV, per germline (reference sequence). CDR3 length: 14 amino acids. The trim removed 3 bases at V and 2 bases at J, leaving 3 bases unmatched. In nucleotides, the CDR3 is TGTGCCAGCAGCTTCTCAGGGGGTCAAGAGACCCAGTACTTC. Protein product: CASSFSGGQETQYF.

The chain combines TRBV6-5 with TRBJ1-6; TRBD1 aligns across 10 bases. The CDR3 sequence is 15 residues long. V trimming: 7 bases; J trimming: 7 bases; junction bases outside the gene matches: 7. Germline CDR1 and CDR2: MNHEY and SVGAGI. CDR3 nucleotides: TGTGCCAGCACCCCTAGGACAGGGGGAAATTCACCCCTCCACTTT. Translation gives CASTPRTGGNSPLHF.

The V call is TRBV2, the J call TRBJ1-2; perhaps TRBD1 as D (5 bases). CDR3 length: 14 amino acids. Germline V gives CDR1 SNHLY, CDR2 FYNNEI. V lost 7 bases and J 3 bases, leaving 15 bases between the germline ends. This CDR3 is CASNPVQDYYGYTF. CDR3 nucleotides: TGTGCCAGCAACCCGGTACAGGATTACTATGGCTACACCTTC.

J is TRBJ2-7 and V is TRBV7-2; 7 bases line up with TRBD2. J was trimmed by 3 bases and V by 4 bases; bases with no gene match: 3. CDR1 is SGHTA and CDR2 is FQGNSA in the germline V gene. This CDR3 spans 13 amino acids. The CDR3 DNA is TGTGCCAGCAGCTGGAGGGAGGGCTACGAGCAGTACTTC. Translating it yields CASSWREGYEQYF.

J is TRBJ1-6 and V is TRBV6-1; tentative D call: TRBD1 (6 bases). This CDR3 spans 17 amino acids. V shed 1 base and J shed 11 bases, with 21 bases lying between them. Germline V gene sequence: CDR1 MNHNS, CDR2 SASEGT. The CDR3 DNA is TGTGCCAGCAGTGAAGTTGGGGGGGCGGTTCTTGGTACACCCCTCCACTTT. It yields the protein CASSEVGGAVLGTPLHF.

The chain recombines TRBV11-1 with TRBJ2-7, with TRBD2 as a possible D gene (5 bases). This CDR3 region has 16 residues. Germline values: CDR1 SGHAT, CDR2 FQDESV (reference sequence). Between the trimmed V and J ends, which lost 5 bases and 7 bases, there was a span of 24 bases. The CDR3 here is CASSPRVEIRREEQYF. The CDR3 DNA reads as TGTGCCAGCAGCCCGCGGGTCGAGATTCGGCGCGAGGAGCAGTACTTC.

This sequence joins TRBV6-6 and TRBJ2-2; 9 nucleotides line up with TRBD2. Trimming removed 6 bases from V and 0 bases from J; junction bases left unmatched: 20. Germline V gene data show CDR1 as MNHNY and CDR2 as SVGAGI (reference sequence). CDR3 length equals 21 residues. CDR3 region: CASSLTRQTSGLAANTGELFF. The CDR3 nucleotides read TGTGCCAGCAGCCTGACCCGACAGACTAGCGGACTTGCCGCGAACACCGGGGAGCTGTTTTTT.

V is TRBV4-3 and J is TRBJ2-7, with TRBD2 matching over 9 bases. Germline V CDR1 and CDR2: LGHNA, YSLEER. The CDR3 length is 16 residues. Germline trimming cut 0 bases from V and 2 bases from J; bases unmatched to any gene: 5. The CDR3 nucleotides read TGCGCCAGCAGCCAAGACACAGGGACTAGCACCTACGAGCAGTACTTC. It codes for CASSQDTGTSTYEQYF.

This clone was observed a few times. The chain uses TRBV12-3 or TRBV12-4 and TRBJ2-1; TRBD2 matches at 7 bases. V shed 3 bases, J shed 8 bases, and the junction held 1 base outside the gene matches. The CDR3 has 12 residues. CDR3 sequence (DNA): TGTGCCAGCAGTTTTGGGAGGGATGAGCAGTTCTTC. Translating gives CASSFGRDEQFF.

The table lists this clone with a count of one. This chain links TRBV7-9 with TRBJ2-5; TRBD2 aligns across 7 bases. Germline loops: CDR1 SEHNR, CDR2 FQNEAQ (reference sequence). The CDR3 sequence is 14 residues long. The junction had 3 bases not matched to a gene; V was cut back by 4 bases and J by 1 base. The DNA for the CDR3 is TGTGCCAGCAGCTATGCTAGCGGCCAAGAGACCCAGTACTTC. As protein: CASSYASGQETQYF.

This chain connects TRBV6-5 to TRBJ1-1; 7 nucleotides align to TRBD1. V lost 6 bases to trimming and J lost 8 bases; unmatched junction nucleotides: 15. CDR3 length: 15 residues. Germline assignment: CDR1 MNHEY and CDR2 SVGAGI. This chain's CDR3 is CASSAWTGLKPEAFF. CDR3 sequence (DNA): TGTGCCAGCAGCGCCTGGACAGGCCTCAAACCGGAAGCTTTCTTT.

This clone was seen only a few times. This chain connects TRBV7-6 to TRBJ2-2; weak D call: TRBD2 (5 bases). Looked up from germline, CDR1 is SGHVS and CDR2 is FNYEAQ. The ends were cut back, 0 bases at V and 5 bases at J, with 16 bases in the middle. The CDR3 is made up of 17 amino acids. CDR3 sequence reads: CASSLASGQRSTGELFF. In DNA, the CDR3 is TGTGCCAGCAGCTTAGCCTCGGGCCAGCGGTCGACCGGGGAGCTGTTTTTT.

V usage is TRBV19 and J usage is TRBJ2-7, with 7 bases aligning to TRBD1. Looked up from germline, CDR1 is LNHDA and CDR2 is SQIVND (reference sequence). The CDR3 sequence is 14 residues long. The J segment lost 3 bases and the V segment lost 4 bases, leaving 6 bases of the junction unmatched. For the CDR3, the DNA is TGTGCCAGTAGTAGCGGTAGGGGGCTCTACGAGCAGTACTTC. Its translation: CASSSGRGLYEQYF. The whole variable domain, filled in from reference TRBV19 and TRBJ2-7, reads DGGITQSPKYLFRKEGQNVTLSCEQNLNHDAMYWYRQDPGQGLRLIYYSQIVNDFQKGDIAEGYSVSREKKESFPLTVTSAQKNPTAFYLCASSSGRGLYEQYFGPGTRLTVT.

CDR3 nucleotides: TGTGCCAGCAGTTACATGGGACAGTCACCCCTCCACTTT. Protein product: CASSYMGQSPLHF. The gene calls are TRBV6-2 or TRBV6-3 and TRBJ1-6, with TRBD1 identical over 7 bases. The germline V gene has CDR1 MNHEY and CDR2 SVGEGT. V was pared by 2 bases and J by 10 bases, with 2 bases of the junction left unmatched. This CDR3 comprises 13 residues.